This T cell receptor beta chain appears in the sequencing data of a study of T-cell memory formation after mild COVID-19. TCR alpha and TCR beta cDNA libraries carrying sample barcodes and UMIs were produced by 5'RACE using constant-segment primers. TCRdb reprocessed the 5' RACE reads with MiXCR, giving one entry per CDR3 protein. The data hold about 170,000 distinct CDR3 sequences, with 13% observed a single time. This clonotype was seen a few times. Its antigen is currently unknown. The germline V and J ends were trimmed by 0 bases and 5 bases, with 5 bases remaining between them. CDR1 and CDR2 (germline): MNHEY, SVGAGI. CDR3 length equals 13 residues. General study findings and limits: Some clones that responded were present in memory (sampled pre-infection), which suggests cross-reactive memory joined.

This receptor was taken from a man between 18 and 35 years old who had mild COVID-19 (a few samples of this study predate the infection). Cell type and time point are not known. This sequence joins TRBV6-5 and TRBJ1-5; D is undetermined. The sample was PBMCs or a T cell subset sorted from them (not recorded which). The DNA of the CDR3 is TGTGCCAGCAGTTACTCGTGGGATCAGCCCCAGCATTTT. Residues: CASSYSWDQPQHF.